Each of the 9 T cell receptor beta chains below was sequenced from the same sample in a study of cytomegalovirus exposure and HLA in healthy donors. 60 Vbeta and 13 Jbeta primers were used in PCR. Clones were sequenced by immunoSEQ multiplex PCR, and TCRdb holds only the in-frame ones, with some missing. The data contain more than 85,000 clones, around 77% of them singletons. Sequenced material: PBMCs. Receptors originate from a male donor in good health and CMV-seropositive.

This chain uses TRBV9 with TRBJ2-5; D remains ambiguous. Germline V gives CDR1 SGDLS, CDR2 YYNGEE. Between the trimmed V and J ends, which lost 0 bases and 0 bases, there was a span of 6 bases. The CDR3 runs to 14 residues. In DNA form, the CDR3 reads TGTGCCAGCAGCGTAGATCCCTACCAAGAGACCCAGTACTTC. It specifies CASSVDPYQETQYF. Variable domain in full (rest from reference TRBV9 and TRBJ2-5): DSGVTQTPKHLITATGQRVTLRCSPRSGDLSVYWYQQSLDQGLQFLIQYYNGEERAKGNILERFSAQQFPDLHSELNLSSLELGDSALYFCASSVDPYQETQYFGPGTRLLVL.

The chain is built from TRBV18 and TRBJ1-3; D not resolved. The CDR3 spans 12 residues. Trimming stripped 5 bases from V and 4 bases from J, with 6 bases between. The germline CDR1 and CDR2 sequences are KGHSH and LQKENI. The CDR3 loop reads CASSDTGNTIYF. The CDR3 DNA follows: TGTGCCAGCTCAGACACAGGAAACACCATATATTTT.

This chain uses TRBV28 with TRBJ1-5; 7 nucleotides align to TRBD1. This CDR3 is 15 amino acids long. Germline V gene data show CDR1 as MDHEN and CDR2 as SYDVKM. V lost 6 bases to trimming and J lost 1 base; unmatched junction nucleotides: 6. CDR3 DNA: TGTGCCAGCAGCGACAGGGCTGGGAGCAATCAGCCCCAGCATTTT. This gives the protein CASSDRAGSNQPQHF.

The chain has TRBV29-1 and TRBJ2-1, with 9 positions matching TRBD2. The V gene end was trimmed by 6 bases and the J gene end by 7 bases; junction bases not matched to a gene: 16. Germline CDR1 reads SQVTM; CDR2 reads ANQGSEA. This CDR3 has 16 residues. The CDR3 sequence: CSVQVRLAAKGNEQFF. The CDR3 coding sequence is TGCAGCGTCCAAGTTCGACTAGCGGCCAAGGGGAATGAGCAGTTCTTC.

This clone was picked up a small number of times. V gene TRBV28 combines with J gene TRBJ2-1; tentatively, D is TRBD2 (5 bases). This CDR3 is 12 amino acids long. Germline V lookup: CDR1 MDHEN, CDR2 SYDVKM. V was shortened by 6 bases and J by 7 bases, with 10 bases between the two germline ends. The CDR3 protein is CASRELGNEQFF. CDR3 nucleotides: TGTGCCAGCAGGGAACTAGGGAATGAGCAGTTCTTC.

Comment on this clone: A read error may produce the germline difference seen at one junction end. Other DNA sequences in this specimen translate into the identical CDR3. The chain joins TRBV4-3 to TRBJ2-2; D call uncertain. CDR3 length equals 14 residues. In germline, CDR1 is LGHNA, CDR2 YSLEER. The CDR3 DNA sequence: TGCGCCAGCAGCCATCTAGTTAACACTGGGGAGCTGTTTTTT. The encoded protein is CASSHLVNTGELFF.

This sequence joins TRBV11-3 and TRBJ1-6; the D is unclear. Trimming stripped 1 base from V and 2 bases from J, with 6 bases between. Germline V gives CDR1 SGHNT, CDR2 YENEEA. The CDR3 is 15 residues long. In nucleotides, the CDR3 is TGTGCCAGCAGCTTAGTCGGGGCCTATAATTCACCCCTCCACTTT. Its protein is CASSLVGAYNSPLHF.

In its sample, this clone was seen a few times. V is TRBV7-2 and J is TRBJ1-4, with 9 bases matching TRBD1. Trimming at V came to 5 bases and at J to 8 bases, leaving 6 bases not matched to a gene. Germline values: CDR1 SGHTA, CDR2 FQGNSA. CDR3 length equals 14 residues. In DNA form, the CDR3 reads TGTGCCAGCAGCCCACAGGGGGCGGGAGAAAAACTGTTTTTT. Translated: CASSPQGAGEKLFF.

The CDR3 reads CASSFNPGEIGYTF. The CDR3 DNA is TGCGCCAGCAGCTTTAACCCCGGAGAGATTGGCTACACCTTC. The genes are TRBV5-1 and TRBJ1-2, with D unclear. With 2 bases removed from V and 7 bases from J, the gap between germline ends came to 15 bases. The CDR3 extends over 14 amino acids. The germline gives CDR1 SGHRS, CDR2 YFSETQ.